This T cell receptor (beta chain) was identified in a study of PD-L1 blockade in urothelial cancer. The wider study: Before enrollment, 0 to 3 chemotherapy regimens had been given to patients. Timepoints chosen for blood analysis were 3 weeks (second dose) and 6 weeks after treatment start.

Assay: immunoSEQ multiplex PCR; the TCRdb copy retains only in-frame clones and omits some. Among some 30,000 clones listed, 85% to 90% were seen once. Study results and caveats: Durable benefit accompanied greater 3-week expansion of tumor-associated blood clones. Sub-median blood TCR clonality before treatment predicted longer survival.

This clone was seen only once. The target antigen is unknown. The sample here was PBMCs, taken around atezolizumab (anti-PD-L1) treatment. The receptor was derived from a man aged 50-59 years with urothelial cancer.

The CDR3 nucleotides are TGTGCCAGCTTAGGGGGACACACTGAAGCTTTCTTT. As protein: CASLGGHTEAFF. J is TRBJ1-1 and V is TRBV25-1, with a weak D call TRBD1 (6 bases). V was trimmed by 8 bases and J by 3 bases, leaving 10 bases between them. The CDR3 is made up of 12 amino acids. CDR1 and CDR2 (germline): MGHDK, SYGVNS.